The 9 T cell receptor beta chains reported below all come from one sample, sequenced in a study of shared clonotypes between healthy human individuals. CD45RO negativity and positive selection for CCR7 defined naive CD8 cells, a population that excluded terminally differentiated effector memory CD45RA+ cells. Here immunoSEQ multiplex PCR was the method, and the copy in TCRdb shows in-frame clones only, minus some. Of some 2 million clones in the sample, over 85% were seen once. The sequenced sample consisted of naive CD8+ T cells sorted from blood. Every receptor here comes from a young man in good health.

The chain is built from TRBV27 and TRBJ2-7; TRBD1 or TRBD2 may be the D gene (5 bases each). Looked up from germline, CDR1 is MNHEY and CDR2 is SMNVEV (reference sequence). V shed 0 bases and J shed 3 bases, with 9 bases lying between them. The CDR3 is 14 residues long. CDR3 nucleotide sequence: TGTGCCAGCAGTTTATCACGGGACGTCTACGAGCAGTACTTC. Translated, it gives CASSLSRDVYEQYF.

The chain is built from TRBV7-6 and TRBJ1-1; D is uncertain. The CDR3 is made up of 14 amino acids. V was cut by 2 bases and J by 3 bases, with 10 bases left in between. From germline, CDR1 is SGHVS and CDR2 FNYEAQ. CDR3 DNA sequence: TGTGCCAGCAGCTTAAGGGCTGGCTACACTGAAGCTTTCTTT. It is translated as CASSLRAGYTEAFF.

This clone was picked up one time. The V and J genes are TRBV28 and TRBJ1-1, with D unclear. CDR3 size: 13 residues. Trimming shortened V by 5 bases and J by 3 bases, and 10 bases separated the two germline ends. The germline gives CDR1 MDHEN, CDR2 SYDVKM. CDR3 in amino acids: CASSTPVDTEAFF. The CDR3, as DNA: TGTGCCAGCAGTACCCCGGTGGACACTGAAGCTTTCTTT.

The J gene is TRBJ2-5, the V gene TRBV5-6; D call uncertain. Germline V CDR1 and CDR2: SGHDT, YYEEEE. V lost 0 bases and J 5 bases, leaving 11 bases between the germline ends. This CDR3 region has 14 residues. CDR3 region: CASSLGDRVETQYF. The CDR3 nucleotides are TGTGCCAGCAGCTTGGGAGACCGGGTTGAGACCCAGTACTTC.

The chain employs TRBV10-3 and TRBJ2-3, with TRBD2 matching 7 bases. CDR3 length: 14 amino acids. Germline lookup yields CDR1 ENHRY and CDR2 SYGVKD. With V trimmed by 3 bases and J by 5 bases, 5 bases remained unmatched. The CDR3 loop reads CAISEGRERDTQYF. In DNA form, the CDR3 reads TGTGCCATCAGTGAAGGGCGGGAGCGAGATACGCAGTATTTT.

This clone was seen a single time. V gene TRBV30 combines with J gene TRBJ2-7; a weak D match, TRBD2 (6 bases). V was shortened by 3 bases and J by 3 bases, with 9 bases between the two germline ends. Germline V gives CDR1 GTSNPN, CDR2 SVGIG (reference sequence). The CDR3 loop spans 12 amino acids. The CDR3 loop reads CAWSPGVYEQYF. CDR3 bases: TGTGCCTGGAGCCCGGGAGTCTACGAGCAGTACTTC.

This clone was detected only once. The chain employs TRBV7-9 and TRBJ2-3; D is possibly TRBD2 (5 bases). V dropped 4 bases and J dropped 0 bases, with 11 bases sitting between them. CDR1 SEHNR and CDR2 FQNEAQ come from the germline V gene (reference sequence). CDR3 length: 15 residues. CDR3 coding DNA: TGTGCCAGCAGCTCAGCGGAAACTAGCACAGATACGCAGTATTTT. Protein: CASSSAETSTDTQYF.

This clone has only one observation. The V gene is TRBV19, the J gene TRBJ1-1; 8 bases align to TRBD1. CDR1 and CDR2 from the germline V gene are LNHDA and SQIVND (reference sequence). With 4 bases clipped from V and 4 bases from J, the junction kept 11 bases outside the gene matches. This CDR3 is 16 amino acids long. CDR3 sequence reads: CASSTFLLQGATEAFF. Written as DNA, the CDR3 is TGTGCCAGTAGTACCTTCCTTTTGCAGGGGGCCACTGAAGCTTTCTTT. Full variable domain (rest looked up from reference TRBV19 and TRBJ1-1): DGGITQSPKYLFRKEGQNVTLSCEQNLNHDAMYWYRQDPGQGLRLIYYSQIVNDFQKGDIAEGYSVSREKKESFPLTVTSAQKNPTAFYLCASSTFLLQGATEAFFGQGTRLTVV.

The chain joins TRBV6-5 to TRBJ2-1; 7 bases line up with TRBD1. This CDR3 contains 15 residues. CDR1 is MNHEY and CDR2 is SVGAGI in the germline V gene. V was pared by 3 bases and J by 8 bases, with 10 bases of the junction left unmatched. The CDR3 DNA reads TGTGCCAGCAGTTATAAGGGGGCGTTGGCCGATGAGCAGTTCTTC. Translating it yields CASSYKGALADEQFF.